Presented here are 15 T cell receptor beta chains from one specimen sequenced in a study of T-cell reconstitution after alpha-beta-depleted transplantation in children. Using unique molecular identifiers, the investigators prepared the TCRbeta library. TCRdb re-called the PCR reads through MiXCR, storing one row per CDR3 protein. The table lists some 150,000 distinct CDR3 sequences, 8.8% of them singletons. The material was PBMCs, mostly from graft donor cells, obtained 180 days after TCRalphabeta/CD19-depleted stem cell transplant. Every receptor here comes from a female patient aged 2-15 years who had a stem cell transplant for congenital amegakaryocytic thrombocytopenia, so the T cells may come from the graft donor.

This clonotype was observed a handful of times. The V and J genes are TRBV10-3 and TRBJ1-2, with D unclear. The CDR3 spans 16 residues. V was shortened by 2 bases and J by 0 bases, with 13 bases between the two germline ends. CDR1 is ENHRY, CDR2 SYGVKD, per germline. The CDR3 region is CAISETDTPPNYGYTF. CDR3 DNA sequence: TGTGCCATCAGTGAGACAGACACCCCCCCTAACTATGGCTACACCTTC.

In its sample, this clonotype was seen many times. The rearrangement uses TRBV12-3 or TRBV12-4 and TRBJ2-3; 7 bases map to TRBD2. This CDR3 is built from 14 residues. The J segment lost 5 bases and the V segment lost 6 bases, leaving 8 bases of the junction unmatched. The CDR3 is CASRPGSGGDTQYF. The CDR3 coding sequence is TGTGCCAGCAGACCGGGCTCGGGGGGAGATACGCAGTATTTT.

The table lists this clonotype with many counts. The J gene is TRBJ2-2, the V gene TRBV6-5, with 8 positions matching TRBD1. Germline V lookup: CDR1 MNHEY, CDR2 SVGAGI. J was trimmed by 7 bases and V by 6 bases; bases with no gene match: 10. This CDR3 is built from 15 residues. The CDR3 loop reads CASSNTGQADGELFF. The CDR3 region has the DNA TGTGCCAGCAGCAACACGGGACAGGCGGACGGGGAGCTGTTTTTT.

There are many counts of this clonotype. This chain connects TRBV28 to TRBJ2-3, with no clear D. This CDR3 contains 12 residues. Germline loops: CDR1 MDHEN, CDR2 SYDVKM. V lost 7 bases to trimming and J lost 3 bases, with 8 bases between them. The CDR3 loop reads CASTINTDTQYF. The DNA of the CDR3 is TGTGCCAGCACCATTAATACAGATACGCAGTATTTT.

V gene TRBV11-2 combines with J gene TRBJ2-1; 11 nucleotides line up with TRBD2. The V segment lost 4 bases and the J segment 1 base; nucleotides outside the gene matches: 6. Per the germline V gene, CDR1 is SGHAT and CDR2 is FQNNGV. This CDR3 spans 17 amino acids. CDR3 region: CASSSRLAGLSYNEQFF. The CDR3 bases are TGTGCCAGCAGCTCCCGACTAGCGGGGCTTTCCTACAATGAGCAGTTCTTC.

In this sample, this clonotype turned up a few times. V usage is TRBV5-1 and J usage is TRBJ2-7; the match to TRBD2 covers 8 bases. Germline CDR1 reads SGHRS; CDR2 reads YFSETQ. J was trimmed by 5 bases and V by 0 bases; bases with no gene match: 7. This CDR3 spans 15 amino acids. The CDR3 protein is CASSLEVGRAHEQYF. CDR3 DNA sequence: TGCGCCAGCAGCTTGGAAGTCGGGAGGGCCCACGAGCAGTACTTC.

This clonotype has at least ten counts. CDR3 nucleotides: TGTGCCAGCAGCTTCGAAGATACGCAGTATTTT. This codes for CASSFEDTQYF. This chain joins TRBV7-8 and TRBJ2-3, with D hard to call. The germline gives CDR1 SGHVS, CDR2 FQNEAQ. CDR3 length equals 11 residues. Trimming took 3 bases from V and 5 from J, leaving 3 bases between them.

In this sample, this clonotype turned up many times. The V and J genes are TRBV9 and TRBJ2-1, with D tentatively TRBD2 (5 bases). This CDR3 has 16 amino acids. Germline CDR1 reads SGDLS; CDR2 reads YYNGEE. V was shortened by 0 bases and J by 4 bases, with 14 bases between the two germline ends. CDR3 coding DNA: TGTGCCAGCAGCGTAGGTAGGAGGCTAATATACAATGAGCAGTTCTTC. This encodes CASSVGRRLIYNEQFF.

The chain has TRBV20-1 and TRBJ2-1; TRBD2 matches at 10 bases. V was clipped by 7 bases and J by 9 bases; unmatched bases: 12. There are 14 residues in the CDR3. Germline V gene lookup returns CDR1 DFQATT and CDR2 SNEGSKA (reference sequence). This CDR3 is CSVPTSGKPGEQFF. DNA of the CDR3: TGCAGTGTCCCAACTAGCGGGAAGCCGGGTGAGCAGTTCTTC.

This clonotype was detected ten times or more. This chain joins TRBV29-1 and TRBJ2-7; D could derive from TRBD1 or TRBD2 (5 bases each). Germline assignment: CDR1 SQVTM and CDR2 ANQGSEA. This CDR3 has 15 residues. V lost 3 bases and J lost 2, with 17 bases in between. CDR3 nucleotides: TGCAGCGTTGATACGTCAGGGAGCATGCCCTACGAGCAGTACTTC. Translated: CSVDTSGSMPYEQYF.

This clonotype has ten or more counts. The V gene is TRBV5-1, the J gene TRBJ1-5; D call uncertain. CDR3 length: 13 amino acids. The germline V and J ends were trimmed by 2 bases and 5 bases, with 8 bases remaining between them. Germline CDR1 is SGHRS and CDR2 is YFSETQ. In DNA, the CDR3 is TGCGCCAGCAGCTTAAGTTGGGATCAGCCCCAGCATTTT. Protein sequence: CASSLSWDQPQHF.

Many counts were recorded for this clonotype. The chain uses TRBV5-1 and TRBJ2-3, with D perhaps being TRBD1 or TRBD2 (5 bases each). CDR3 size: 13 residues. Per germline, CDR1 SGHRS and CDR2 YFSETQ. With 4 bases removed from V and 2 bases from J, the gap between germline ends came to 8 bases. Here the CDR3 DNA reads TGCGCCAGCAGCCGAGGGACCACAGATACGCAGTATTTT. Its translation: CASSRGTTDTQYF.

V usage is TRBV5-1 and J usage is TRBJ2-1, with D tentatively TRBD1 (5 bases). V was trimmed by 0 bases and J by 4 bases, leaving 17 bases between them. The germline V gene has CDR1 SGHRS and CDR2 YFSETQ. The CDR3 is made up of 17 amino acids. CDR3 amino acids: CASSLALDTLGYNEQFF. In DNA, the CDR3 is TGCGCCAGCAGCTTGGCCCTGGACACCCTGGGGTACAATGAGCAGTTCTTC.

This clonotype has a count of ten or more. V usage is TRBV5-1 and J usage is TRBJ1-6; TRBD1 is a possible D gene (5 bases). CDR1 SGHRS and CDR2 YFSETQ come from the germline V gene. Between the trimmed V and J ends, which lost 4 bases and 6 bases, there was a span of 8 bases. The CDR3 runs to 13 residues. DNA for the CDR3: TGCGCCAGCAGCCGTGACAGTAATTCACCCCTCCACTTT. It yields the protein CASSRDSNSPLHF.

This clonotype was detected many times. This chain uses TRBV6-1 with TRBJ2-3; 7 bases align to TRBD1. Germline V CDR1 and CDR2: MNHNS, SASEGT. V lost 7 bases, J lost 2 bases, and 6 bases stayed unmatched. This CDR3 contains 14 residues. CDR3 loop: CASTTGAITDTQYF. CDR3 coding DNA: TGTGCCAGCACTACAGGGGCGATCACAGATACGCAGTATTTT.